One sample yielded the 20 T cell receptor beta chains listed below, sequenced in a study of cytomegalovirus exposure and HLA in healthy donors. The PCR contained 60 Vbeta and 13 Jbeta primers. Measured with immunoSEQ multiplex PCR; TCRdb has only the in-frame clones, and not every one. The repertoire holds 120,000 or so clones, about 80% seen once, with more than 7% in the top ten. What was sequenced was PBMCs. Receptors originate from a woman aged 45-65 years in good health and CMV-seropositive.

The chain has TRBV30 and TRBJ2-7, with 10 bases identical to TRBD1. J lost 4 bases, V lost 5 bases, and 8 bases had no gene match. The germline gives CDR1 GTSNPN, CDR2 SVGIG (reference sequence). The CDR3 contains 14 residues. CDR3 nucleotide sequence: TGTGCCTGGGAAACGGGACAGGGGTGGTACGAGCAGTACTTC. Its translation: CAWETGQGWYEQYF.

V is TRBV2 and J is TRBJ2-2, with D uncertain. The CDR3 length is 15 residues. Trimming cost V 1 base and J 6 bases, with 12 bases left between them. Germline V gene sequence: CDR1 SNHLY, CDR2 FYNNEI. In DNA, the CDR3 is TGTGCCAGCAGTGAAGGGGCTGTTTCCCCCGGGGAGCTGTTTTTT. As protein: CASSEGAVSPGELFF.

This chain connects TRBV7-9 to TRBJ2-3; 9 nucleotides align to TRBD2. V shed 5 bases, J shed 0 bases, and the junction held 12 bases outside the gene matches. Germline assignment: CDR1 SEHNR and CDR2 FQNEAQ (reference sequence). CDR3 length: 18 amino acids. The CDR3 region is CASSPRGGRATSTDTQYF. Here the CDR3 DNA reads TGTGCCAGCAGCCCCAGGGGCGGGAGGGCCACTAGCACAGATACGCAGTATTTT.

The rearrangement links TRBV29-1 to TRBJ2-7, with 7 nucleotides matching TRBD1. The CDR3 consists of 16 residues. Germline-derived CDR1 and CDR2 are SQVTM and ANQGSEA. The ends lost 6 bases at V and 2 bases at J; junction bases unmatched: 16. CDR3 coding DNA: TGCAGCGTCGCCGGACAGGTTCGGACAAACACCTACGAGCAGTACTTC. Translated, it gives CSVAGQVRTNTYEQYF.

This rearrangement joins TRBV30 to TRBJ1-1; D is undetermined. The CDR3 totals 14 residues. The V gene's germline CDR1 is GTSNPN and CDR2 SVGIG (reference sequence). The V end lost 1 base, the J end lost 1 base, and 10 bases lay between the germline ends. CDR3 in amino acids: CAWSGATRNTEAFF. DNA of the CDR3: TGTGCCTGGAGTGGGGCCACCAGGAACACTGAAGCTTTCTTT.

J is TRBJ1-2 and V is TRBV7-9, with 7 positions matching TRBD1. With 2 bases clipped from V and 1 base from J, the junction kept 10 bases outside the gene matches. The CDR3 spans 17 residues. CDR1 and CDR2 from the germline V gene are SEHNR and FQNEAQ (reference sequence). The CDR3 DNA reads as TGTGCCAGCAGCTTATTACAGGGGCACCATCTTAACTATGGCTACACCTTC. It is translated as CASSLLQGHHLNYGYTF.

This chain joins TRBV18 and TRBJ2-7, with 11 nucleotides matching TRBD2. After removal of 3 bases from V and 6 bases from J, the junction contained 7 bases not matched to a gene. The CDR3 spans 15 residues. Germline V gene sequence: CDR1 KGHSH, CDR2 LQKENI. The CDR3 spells CASSPGLAGGGEQYF. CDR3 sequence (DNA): TGTGCCAGCTCACCTGGACTAGCGGGTGGGGGCGAGCAGTACTTC.

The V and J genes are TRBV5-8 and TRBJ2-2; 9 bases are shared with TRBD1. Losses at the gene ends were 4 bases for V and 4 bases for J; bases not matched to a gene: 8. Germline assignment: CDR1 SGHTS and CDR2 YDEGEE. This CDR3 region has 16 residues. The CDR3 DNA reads TGTGCCAGCAGCAATTACAGGGGGCAGTCCACCGGGGAGCTGTTTTTT. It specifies CASSNYRGQSTGELFF. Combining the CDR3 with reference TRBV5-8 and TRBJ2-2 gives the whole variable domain EAGVTQSPTHLIKTRGQQATLRCSPISGHTSVYWYQQALGLGLQFLLWYDEGEERNRGNFPPRFSGRQFPNYSSELNVNALELEDSALYLCASSNYRGQSTGELFFGEGSRLTVL.

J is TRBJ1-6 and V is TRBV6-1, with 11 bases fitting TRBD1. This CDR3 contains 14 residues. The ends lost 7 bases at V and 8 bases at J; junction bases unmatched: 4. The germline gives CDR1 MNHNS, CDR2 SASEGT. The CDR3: CASKGQGAYSPLHF. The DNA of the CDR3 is TGTGCCAGCAAAGGACAGGGGGCCTATTCACCCCTCCACTTT.

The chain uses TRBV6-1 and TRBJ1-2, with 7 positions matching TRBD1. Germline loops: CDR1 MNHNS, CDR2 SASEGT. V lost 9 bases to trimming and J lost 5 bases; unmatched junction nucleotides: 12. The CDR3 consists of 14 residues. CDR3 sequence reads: CARREGTENYGYTF. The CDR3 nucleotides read TGTGCCAGACGCGAGGGGACAGAAAATTATGGCTACACCTTC.

CDR3 region: CASSEVSGEYNEQFF. The DNA of the CDR3 is TGTGCCAGCAGTGAAGTAAGCGGGGAGTACAATGAGCAGTTCTTC. The rearrangement uses TRBV6-1 and TRBJ2-1; 7 positions match TRBD2. V shed 1 base, J shed 4 bases, and the junction held 4 bases outside the gene matches. The CDR3 has 15 residues. Germline assignment: CDR1 MNHNS and CDR2 SASEGT.

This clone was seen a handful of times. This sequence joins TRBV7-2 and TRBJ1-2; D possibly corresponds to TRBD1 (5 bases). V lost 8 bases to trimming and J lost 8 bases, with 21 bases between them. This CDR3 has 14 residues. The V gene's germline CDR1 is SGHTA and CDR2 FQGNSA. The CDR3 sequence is CASAPWALGEGYTF. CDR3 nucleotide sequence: TGTGCCAGCGCCCCCTGGGCCTTAGGGGAAGGCTACACCTTC. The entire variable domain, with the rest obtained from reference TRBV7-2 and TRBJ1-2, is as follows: GAGVSQSPSNKVTEKGKDVELRCDPISGHTALYWYRQSLGQGLEFLIYFQGNSAPDKSGLPSDRFSAERTGGSVSTLTIQRTQQEDSAVYLCASAPWALGEGYTFGSGTRLTVV.

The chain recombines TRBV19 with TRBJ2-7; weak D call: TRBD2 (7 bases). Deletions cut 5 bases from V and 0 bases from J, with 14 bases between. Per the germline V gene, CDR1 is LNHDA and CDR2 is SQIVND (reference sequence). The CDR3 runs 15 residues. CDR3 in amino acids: CASSLRGGSSYEQYF. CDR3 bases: TGTGCCAGTAGTCTCCGCGGGGGCAGCTCCTACGAGCAGTACTTC. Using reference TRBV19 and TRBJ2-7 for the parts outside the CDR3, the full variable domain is DGGITQSPKYLFRKEGQNVTLSCEQNLNHDAMYWYRQDPGQGLRLIYYSQIVNDFQKGDIAEGYSVSREKKESFPLTVTSAQKNPTAFYLCASSLRGGSSYEQYFGPGTRLTVT.

The CDR3: CASSPGGVANTEAFF. Written as DNA, the CDR3 is TGCGCCAGCAGCCCAGGCGGGGTGGCGAACACTGAAGCTTTCTTT. The chain recombines TRBV4-3 with TRBJ1-1; D unclear. The V gene's germline CDR1 is LGHNA and CDR2 YSLEER. V dropped 4 bases and J dropped 1 base, with 13 bases sitting between them. The CDR3 spans 15 residues.

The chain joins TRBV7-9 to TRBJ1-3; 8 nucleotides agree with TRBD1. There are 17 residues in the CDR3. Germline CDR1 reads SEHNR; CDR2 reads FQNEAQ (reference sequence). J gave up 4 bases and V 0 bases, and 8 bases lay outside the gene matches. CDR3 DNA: TGTGCCAGCAGCTTAGCGTTCCAGGGGGCATTAGGAAACACCATATATTTT. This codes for CASSLAFQGALGNTIYF.

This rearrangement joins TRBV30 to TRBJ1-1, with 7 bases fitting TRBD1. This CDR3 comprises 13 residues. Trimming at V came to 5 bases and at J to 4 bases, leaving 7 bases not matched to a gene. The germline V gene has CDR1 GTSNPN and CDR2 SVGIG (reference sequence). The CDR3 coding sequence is TGTGCCTGGGGAAAGTCAGGGGGCACTGAAGCTTTCTTT. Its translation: CAWGKSGGTEAFF.

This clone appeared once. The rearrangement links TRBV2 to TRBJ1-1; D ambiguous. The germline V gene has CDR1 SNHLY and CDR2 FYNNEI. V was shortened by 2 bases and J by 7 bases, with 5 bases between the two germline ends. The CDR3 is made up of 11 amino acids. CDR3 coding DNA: TGTGCCAGCAGTGAATTAAATGAAGCTTTCTTT. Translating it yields CASSELNEAFF.

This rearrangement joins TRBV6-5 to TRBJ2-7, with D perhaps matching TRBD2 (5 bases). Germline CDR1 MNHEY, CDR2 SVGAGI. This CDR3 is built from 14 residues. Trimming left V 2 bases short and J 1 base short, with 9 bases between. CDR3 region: CASSYPEGSYEQYF. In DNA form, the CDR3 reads TGTGCCAGCAGTTACCCAGAGGGTTCCTACGAGCAGTACTTC.

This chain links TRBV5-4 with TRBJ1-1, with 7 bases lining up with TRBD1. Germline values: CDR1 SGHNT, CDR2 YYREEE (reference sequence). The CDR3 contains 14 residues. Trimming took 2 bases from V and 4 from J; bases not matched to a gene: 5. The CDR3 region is CASSLDRAATEAFF. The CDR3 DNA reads TGTGCCAGCAGCTTAGACAGGGCGGCCACTGAAGCTTTCTTT.

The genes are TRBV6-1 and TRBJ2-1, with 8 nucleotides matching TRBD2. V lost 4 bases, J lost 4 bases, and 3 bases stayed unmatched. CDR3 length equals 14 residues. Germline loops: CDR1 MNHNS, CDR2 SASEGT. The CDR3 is CASSVTSGYNEQFF. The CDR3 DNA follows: TGTGCCAGCAGTGTTACTAGCGGATACAATGAGCAGTTCTTC.